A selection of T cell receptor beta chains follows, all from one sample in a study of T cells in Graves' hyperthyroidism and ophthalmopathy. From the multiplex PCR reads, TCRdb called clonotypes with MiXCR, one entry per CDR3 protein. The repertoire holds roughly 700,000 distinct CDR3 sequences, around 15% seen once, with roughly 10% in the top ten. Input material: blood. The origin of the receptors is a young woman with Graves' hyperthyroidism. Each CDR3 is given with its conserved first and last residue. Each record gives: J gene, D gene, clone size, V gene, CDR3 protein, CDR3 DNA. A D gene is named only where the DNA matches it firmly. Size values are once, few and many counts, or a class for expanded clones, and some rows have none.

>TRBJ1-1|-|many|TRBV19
CASRTAGYMNTEAFF
TGTGCCAGTCGGACGGCGGGTTACATGAACACTGAAGCTTTCTTT
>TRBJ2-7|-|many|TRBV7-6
CASSLERGAGFFSYEQYF
TGTGCCAGCAGCTTAGAGAGGGGGGCGGGATTCTTTTCCTACGAGCAGTACTTC
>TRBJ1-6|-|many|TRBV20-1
CSARDRGTASSYNSPLHF
TGCAGTGCTAGAGATCGTGGAACGGCAAGCTCCTATAATTCACCCCTCCACTTT
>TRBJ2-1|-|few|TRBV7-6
CASSRGLGKLNEQFF
TGTGCCAGCAGCCGGGGGTTAGGGAAGCTGAATGAGCAGTTCTTC
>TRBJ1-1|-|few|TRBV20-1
CSARDRWSMNTEAFF
TGCAGTGCTAGAGATCGTTGGTCCATGAACACTGAAGCTTTCTTT
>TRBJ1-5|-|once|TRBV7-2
CASSRRRDSNQPQHF
TGTGCCAGCAGCCGTCGGAGGGATAGCAATCAGCCCCAGCATTTT
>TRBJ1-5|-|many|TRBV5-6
CASSLSGDQPQHF
TGTGCCAGCAGCTTGTCAGGGGATCAGCCCCAGCATTTT
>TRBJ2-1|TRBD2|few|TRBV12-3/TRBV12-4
CASSPWTSGSSYNEQFF
TGTGCCAGCAGCCCCTGGACTAGCGGGAGCTCCTACAATGAGCAGTTCTTC
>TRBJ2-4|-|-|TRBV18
CASSRAERIAKNIQYF
TGTGCCAGCTCACGGGCGGAAAGGATCGCGAAAAACATTCAGTACTTC
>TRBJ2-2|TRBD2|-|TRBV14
CASRLAGTNTGELFF
TGTGCCAGCCGACTAGCGGGTACGAACACCGGGGAGCTGTTTTTT
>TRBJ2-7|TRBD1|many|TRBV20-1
CSARGRQGPVYEQYF
TGCAGTGCTAGAGGGCGACAGGGACCAGTCTACGAGCAGTACTTC
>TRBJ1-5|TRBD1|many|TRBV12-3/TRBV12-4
CASSPRTGRNQPQHF
TGTGCCAGCAGTCCCAGGACAGGACGCAATCAGCCCCAGCATTTT
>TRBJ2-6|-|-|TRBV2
CASSAPQFGANVLTF
TGTGCCAGCAGTGCCCCCCAGTTTGGGGCCAACGTCCTGACTTTC
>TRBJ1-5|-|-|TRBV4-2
CASSQDGVNQPQHF
TGTGCCAGCAGCCAAGATGGGGTCAATCAGCCCCAGCATTTT
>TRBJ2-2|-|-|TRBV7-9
CASSAGTRSPGELFF
TGTGCCAGCAGCGCCGGGACCAGATCTCCCGGGGAGCTGTTTTTT
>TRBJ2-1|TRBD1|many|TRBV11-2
CASSGGTGGNEQFF
TGTGCCAGCAGCGGCGGGACAGGGGGCAATGAGCAGTTCTTC
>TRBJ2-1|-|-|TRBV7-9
CASSRQDVYNEQFF
TGTGCCAGCAGCCGACAAGACGTTTACAATGAGCAGTTCTTC
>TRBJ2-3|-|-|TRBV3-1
CASSPWTTLTDTQYF
TGTGCCAGCAGCCCTTGGACTACGCTCACAGATACGCAGTATTTT
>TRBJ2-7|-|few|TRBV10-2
CASSEGGRTYEQYF
TGCGCCAGCAGTGAAGGGGGAAGGACCTACGAGCAGTACTTC
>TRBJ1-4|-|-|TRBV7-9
CASSVGRTETNEKLFF
TGTGCCAGCAGCGTCGGGAGGACAGAGACTAATGAAAAACTGTTTTTT
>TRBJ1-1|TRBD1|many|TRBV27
CASSLQLGAGGDTEAFF
TGTGCCAGCAGCCTACAATTAGGGGCAGGGGGGGACACTGAAGCTTTCTTT
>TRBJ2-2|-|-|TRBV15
CATSRDSSGTGELFF
TGTGCCACCAGCAGAGATTCGAGCGGCACCGGGGAGCTGTTTTTT
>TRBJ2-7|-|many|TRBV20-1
CSARPRYLGNEQYF
TGCAGTGCTAGGCCGAGATATCTAGGAAACGAGCAGTACTTC
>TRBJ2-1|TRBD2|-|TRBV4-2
CASSQVAGTSGSNEQFF
TGTGCCAGCAGCCAAGTTGCCGGGACTAGCGGGAGCAATGAGCAGTTCTTC
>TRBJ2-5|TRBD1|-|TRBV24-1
CATSDLGQGLGETQYF
TGTGCCACCAGTGATTTGGGACAGGGGTTGGGAGAGACCCAGTACTTC
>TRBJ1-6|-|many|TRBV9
CASSVAGSPLHF
TGTGCCAGCAGCGTAGCCGGCTCACCCCTCCACTTT
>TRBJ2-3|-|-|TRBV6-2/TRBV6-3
CASSGRTRGADTQYF
TGTGCCAGCAGTGGACGGACCAGGGGCGCAGATACGCAGTATTTT
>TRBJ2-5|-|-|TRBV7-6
CASSPLGRTREETQYF
TGTGCCAGCAGCCCCCTGGGGAGGACTCGCGAAGAGACCCAGTACTTC